This TCR beta chain was recorded in a study of identical twins. This CDR3 is built from 14 residues. Germline trimming cut 6 bases from V and 5 bases from J; bases unmatched to any gene: 8. Germline V gene lookup returns CDR1 SGHRS and CDR2 YFSETQ. Using its own MiXCR run on the 5' RACE reads, TCRdb lists one record per CDR3 protein. This table holds just over 500,000 distinct CDR3 sequences, approximately 22% found once. In addition, the sample was reused for a study of T cells expressing NK-cell markers.

The rearrangement joins TRBV5-1 to TRBJ2-7; 10 bases agree with TRBD2. The source material was CD4+ T cells sorted from blood. The sequence came from a woman younger than 35 in good health. The CDR3 coding sequence is TGCGCCAGCAAAAGCGGGGGGGCGGGCGACGAGCAGTACTTC. It yields the protein CASKSGGAGDEQYF.